The following is a TCR beta chain sequence with its context. Its target is unknown. Time point specified: newly diagnosed, previously untreated cHL patient sample. PBMCs from untreated, newly diagnosed classical Hodgkin lymphoma were comparison samples. This specimen belongs to a study of PD-1 blockade in classical Hodgkin lymphoma. Study observations and caveats: Reported findings placed baseline TCR diversity lower in newly diagnosed patients (compared with healthy donors). Differences between repertoires have undefined causes, possibly disease activity or prior therapy.

TCRdb keeps only in-frame clones here, not all; method: immunoSEQ multiplex PCR. Here the sample spans about 7,100 clones, around 79% being singletons. J lost 5 bases, V lost 1 base, and 7 bases had no gene match. The CDR3 is made up of 16 amino acids. The germline gives CDR1 SGHAT, CDR2 FQNNGV. The chain links TRBV11-2 to TRBJ2-5, with 10 bases lining up with TRBD2. This receptor was obtained from a human donor with classical Hodgkin lymphoma. Input material: peripheral blood mononuclear cells (PBMCs). The CDR3 bases are TGTGCCAGCAGCTTAGTCCGAGCGGGAGGGTCGGAGACCCAGTACTTC. Protein product: CASSLVRAGGSETQYF.